The 2 T cell receptor beta chains reported below all come from one sample, sequenced in a study of molecular identifiers for immune sequencing clone quantification (dated by TCRdb to between 2017 and 2018). Library creation used PCR. TCRdb names NextSeq 500 as the instrument used. In-frame beta chains were kept once TCRdb had trimmed the public reads at Q25 with fastp and called clones with MiXCR. All rows with the same CDR3 protein become a single entry with the most common DNA and genes. Across this sample there are 460,000 or so distinct CDR3 sequences, with around 23% seen only once. Around 0.78% of the sample comes from the top ten. Specimen: naive CD8+ T cells from blood, with Jurkat cell RNA spiked in. This specimen's cell subset or site label, interpreted: FACS-sorted CD8+CD4-CCR7+CD45RA+ naive T cells. These TCRs come from a human donor in good health. Some libraries in this study had Jurkat cell RNA spiked in.

This clonotype was counted at least ten times. The chain has TRBV2 and TRBJ1-1; perhaps TRBD1 as D (5 bases). V lost 2 bases and J lost 0, with 16 bases in between. The CDR3 is 17 amino acids. Germline V gives CDR1 SNHLY, CDR2 FYNNEI. For the CDR3, the DNA is TGTGCCAGCAGTGAATATCATTTGGGACTCATGAACACTGAAGCTTTCTTT. Amino acid sequence: CASSEYHLGLMNTEAFF. The variable domain in full, completed from reference TRBV2 and TRBJ1-1, reads EPEVTQTPSHQVTQMGQEVILRCVPISNHLYFYWYRQILGQKVEFLVSFYNNEISEKSEIFDDQFSVERPDGSNFTLKIRSTKLEDSAMYFCASSEYHLGLMNTEAFFGQGTRLTVV.

This clonotype was counted at least ten times. The chain links TRBV27 to TRBJ2-3; D is ambiguous. Germline CDR1 MNHEY, CDR2 SMNVEV (reference sequence). The CDR3 contains 12 residues. Trimming shortened V by 5 bases and J by 6 bases, and 9 bases separated the two germline ends. DNA of the CDR3: TGTGCCAGCAGTCAGTTGTCGGATACGCAGTATTTT. Translating gives CASSQLSDTQYF.